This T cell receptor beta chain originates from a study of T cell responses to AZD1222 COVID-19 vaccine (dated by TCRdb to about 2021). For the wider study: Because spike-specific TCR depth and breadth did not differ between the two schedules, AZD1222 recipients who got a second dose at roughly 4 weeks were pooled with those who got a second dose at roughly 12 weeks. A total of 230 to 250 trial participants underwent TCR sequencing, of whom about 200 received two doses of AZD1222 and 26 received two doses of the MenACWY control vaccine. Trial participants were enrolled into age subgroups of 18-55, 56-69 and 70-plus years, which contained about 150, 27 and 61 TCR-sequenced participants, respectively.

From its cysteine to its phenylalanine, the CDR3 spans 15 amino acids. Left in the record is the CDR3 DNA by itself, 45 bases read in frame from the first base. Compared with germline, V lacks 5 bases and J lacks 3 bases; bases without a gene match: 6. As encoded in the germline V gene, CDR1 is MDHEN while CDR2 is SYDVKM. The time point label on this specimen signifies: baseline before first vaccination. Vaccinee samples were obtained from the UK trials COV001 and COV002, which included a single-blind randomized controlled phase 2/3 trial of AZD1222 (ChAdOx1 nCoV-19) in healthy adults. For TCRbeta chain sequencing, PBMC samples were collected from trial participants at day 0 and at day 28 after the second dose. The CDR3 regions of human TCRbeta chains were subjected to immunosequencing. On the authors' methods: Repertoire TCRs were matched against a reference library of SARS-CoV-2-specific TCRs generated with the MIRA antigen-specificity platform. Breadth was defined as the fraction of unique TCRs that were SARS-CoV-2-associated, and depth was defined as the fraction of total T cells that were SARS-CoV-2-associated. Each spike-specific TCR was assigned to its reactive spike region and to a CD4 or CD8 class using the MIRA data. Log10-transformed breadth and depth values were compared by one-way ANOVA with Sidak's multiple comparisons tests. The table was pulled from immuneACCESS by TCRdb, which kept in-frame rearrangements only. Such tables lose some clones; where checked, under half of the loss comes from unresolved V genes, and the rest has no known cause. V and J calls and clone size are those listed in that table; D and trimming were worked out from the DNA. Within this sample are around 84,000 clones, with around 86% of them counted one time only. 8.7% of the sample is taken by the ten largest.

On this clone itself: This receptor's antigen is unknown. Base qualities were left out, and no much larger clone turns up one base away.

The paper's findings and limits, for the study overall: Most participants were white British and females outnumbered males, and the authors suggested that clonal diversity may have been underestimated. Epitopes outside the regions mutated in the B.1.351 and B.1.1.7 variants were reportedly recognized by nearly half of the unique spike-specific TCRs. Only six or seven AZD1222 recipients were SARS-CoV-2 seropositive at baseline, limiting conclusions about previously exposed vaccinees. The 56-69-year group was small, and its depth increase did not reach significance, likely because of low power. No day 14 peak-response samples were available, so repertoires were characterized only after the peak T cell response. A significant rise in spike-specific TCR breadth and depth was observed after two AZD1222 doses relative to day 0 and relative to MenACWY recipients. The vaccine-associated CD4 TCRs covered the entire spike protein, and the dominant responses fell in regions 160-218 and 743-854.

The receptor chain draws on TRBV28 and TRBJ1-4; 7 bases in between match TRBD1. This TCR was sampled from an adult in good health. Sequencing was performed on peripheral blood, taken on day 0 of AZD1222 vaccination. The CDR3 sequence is CASSPRQGPNEKLFF. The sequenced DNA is TGTGCCAGCAGTCCTCGACAGGGACCTAATGAAAAACTGTTTTTT.